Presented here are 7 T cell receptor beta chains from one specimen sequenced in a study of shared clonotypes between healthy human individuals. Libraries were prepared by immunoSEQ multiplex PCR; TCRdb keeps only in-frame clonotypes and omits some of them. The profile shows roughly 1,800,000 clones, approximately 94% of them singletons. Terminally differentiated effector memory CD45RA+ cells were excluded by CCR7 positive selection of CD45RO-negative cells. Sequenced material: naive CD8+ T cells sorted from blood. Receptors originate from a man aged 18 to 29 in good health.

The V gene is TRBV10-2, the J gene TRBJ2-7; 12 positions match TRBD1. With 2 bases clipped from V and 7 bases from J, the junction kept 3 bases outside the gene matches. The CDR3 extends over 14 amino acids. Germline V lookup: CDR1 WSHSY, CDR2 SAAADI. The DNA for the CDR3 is TGCGCCAGCAGTGAGGGGACAGGGGGCCAAGAGCAGTACTTC. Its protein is CASSEGTGGQEQYF.

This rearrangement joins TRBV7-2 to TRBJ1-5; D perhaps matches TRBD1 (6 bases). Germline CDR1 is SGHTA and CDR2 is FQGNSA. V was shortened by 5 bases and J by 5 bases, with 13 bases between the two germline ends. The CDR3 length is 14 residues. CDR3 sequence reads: CASSTLGGDQPQHF. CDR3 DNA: TGTGCCAGCAGCACCTTAGGGGGAGATCAGCCCCAGCATTTT.

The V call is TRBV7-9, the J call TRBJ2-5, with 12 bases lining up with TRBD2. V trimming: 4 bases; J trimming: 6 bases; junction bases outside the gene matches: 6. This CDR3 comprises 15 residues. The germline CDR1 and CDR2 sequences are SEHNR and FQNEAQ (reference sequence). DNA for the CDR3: TGTGCCAGCAGCTCGACTAGCGGGAGTTATAAGACCCAGTACTTC. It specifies CASSSTSGSYKTQYF. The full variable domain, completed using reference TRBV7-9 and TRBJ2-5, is DTGVSQNPRHKITKRGQNVTFRCDPISEHNRLYWYRQTLGQGPEFLTYFQNEAQLEKSRLLSDRFSAERPKGSFSTLEIQRTEQGDSAMYLCASSSTSGSYKTQYFGPGTRLLVL.

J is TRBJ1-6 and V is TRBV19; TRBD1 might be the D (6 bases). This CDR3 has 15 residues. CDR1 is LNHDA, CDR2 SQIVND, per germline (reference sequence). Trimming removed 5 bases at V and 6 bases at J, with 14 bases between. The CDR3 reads CASSATQGINSPLHF. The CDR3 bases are TGTGCCAGTAGTGCGACCCAGGGGATTAATTCACCCCTCCACTTT. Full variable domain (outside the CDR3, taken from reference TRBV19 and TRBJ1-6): DGGITQSPKYLFRKEGQNVTLSCEQNLNHDAMYWYRQDPGQGLRLIYYSQIVNDFQKGDIAEGYSVSREKKESFPLTVTSAQKNPTAFYLCASSATQGINSPLHFGNGTRLTVT.

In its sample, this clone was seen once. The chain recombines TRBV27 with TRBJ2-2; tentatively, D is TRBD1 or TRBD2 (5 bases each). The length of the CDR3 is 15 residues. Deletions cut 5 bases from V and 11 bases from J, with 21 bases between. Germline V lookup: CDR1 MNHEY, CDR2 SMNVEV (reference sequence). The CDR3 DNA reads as TGTGCCAGCAGTCACCGGGACGTTTTGAGCAATGAGCTGTTTTTT. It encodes CASSHRDVLSNELFF.

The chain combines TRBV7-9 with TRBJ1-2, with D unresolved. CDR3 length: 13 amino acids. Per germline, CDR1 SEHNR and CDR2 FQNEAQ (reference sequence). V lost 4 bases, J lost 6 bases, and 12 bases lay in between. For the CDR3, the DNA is TGTGCCAGCAGCTCCCCCCTCGGGGATGGCTACACCTTC. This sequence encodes CASSSPLGDGYTF.

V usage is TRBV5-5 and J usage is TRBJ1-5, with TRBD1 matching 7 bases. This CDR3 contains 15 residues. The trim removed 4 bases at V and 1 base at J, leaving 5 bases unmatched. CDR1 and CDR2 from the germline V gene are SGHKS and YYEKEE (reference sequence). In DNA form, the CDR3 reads TGTGCCAGCAGCCCCGACAGGGCAAGCAATCAGCCCCAGCATTTT. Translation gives CASSPDRASNQPQHF.